This is a list of T cell receptor beta chains from one sample in a study of T cell responses to AZD1222 COVID-19 vaccine. Data came from immunoSEQ multiplex PCR; TCRdb stores just in-frame clones and leaves some out. The sample includes 140,000 to 150,000 clones, about 93% seen only once; the top ten take over 7.5%. The source material was peripheral blood, sampled on day 0 of AZD1222 vaccination. All receptors come from an adult in good health. Both conserved end residues are part of each CDR3. A D gene is named only where the DNA matches it firmly. Expanded clones get a size class; other rows say once, few or many, or leave the size out.

abundance: -
v_gene: TRBV28
j_gene: TRBJ1-2
d_gene: TRBD1
CDR3aa: CASGDSYGYTF
CDR3nt: TGTGCCAGCGGGGACAGTTATGGCTACACCTTC

abundance: -
v_gene: TRBV6-4
j_gene: TRBJ2-2
d_gene: -
CDR3aa: CASKTSGELFF
CDR3nt: TGTGCCAGCAAAACCTCCGGGGAGCTGTTTTTT

abundance: -
v_gene: TRBV11-2
j_gene: TRBJ1-2
d_gene: -
CDR3aa: CASSFWRSPGYTF
CDR3nt: TGTGCCAGCAGCTTTTGGAGGTCCCCTGGCTACACCTTC

abundance: -
v_gene: TRBV27
j_gene: TRBJ1-5
d_gene: -
CDR3aa: CASKVANSHYQPQHF
CDR3nt: TGTGCCAGCAAAGTGGCAAACAGCCATTATCAGCCCCAGCATTTT

abundance: -
v_gene: TRBV7-3
j_gene: TRBJ1-1
d_gene: -
CDR3aa: CASTSSPGSLTEAFF
CDR3nt: TGTGCCAGCACCTCCAGCCCGGGCTCCTTAACGGAAGCTTTCTTT

abundance: -
v_gene: TRBV14
j_gene: TRBJ2-2
d_gene: -
CDR3aa: CASSQGQPAGELFF
CDR3nt: TGTGCCAGCAGCCAAGGGCAGCCAGCCGGGGAGCTGTTTTTT

abundance: -
v_gene: TRBV5-5
j_gene: TRBJ1-6
d_gene: -
CDR3aa: CASSLASLPLRDNSPLHF
CDR3nt: TGTGCCAGCAGCTTGGCATCTCTTCCTCTCCGGGATAATTCACCCCTCCACTTT

abundance: -
v_gene: TRBV7-2
j_gene: TRBJ1-5
d_gene: TRBD1
CDR3aa: CASSTRQGDQPQHF
CDR3nt: TGTGCCAGCAGCACCCGACAGGGGGATCAGCCCCAGCATTTT

abundance: -
v_gene: TRBV4-3
j_gene: TRBJ1-1
d_gene: -
CDR3aa: CASSQDFNREAFF
CDR3nt: TGCGCCAGCAGCCAAGATTTTAACAGGGAGGCTTTCTTT

abundance: -
v_gene: TRBV11-2
j_gene: TRBJ2-2
d_gene: -
CDR3aa: CASSLGLSRQTNTGELFF
CDR3nt: TGTGCCAGCAGCTTAGGACTGAGTAGGCAAACGAACACCGGGGAGCTGTTTTTT

abundance: -
v_gene: TRBV18
j_gene: TRBJ2-1
d_gene: -
CDR3aa: CASSPQGHLYNEQFF
CDR3nt: TGTGCCAGCTCACCCCAGGGACATTTATACAATGAGCAGTTCTTC

abundance: -
v_gene: TRBV11-3
j_gene: TRBJ1-6
d_gene: TRBD1
CDR3aa: CASSPRDSFNSPLHF
CDR3nt: TGTGCCAGCAGCCCGAGGGACAGCTTCAATTCACCCCTCCACTTT

abundance: -
v_gene: TRBV7-9
j_gene: TRBJ1-4
d_gene: -
CDR3aa: CASSQRTGREKLFF
CDR3nt: TGTGCCAGCAGCCAGAGAACAGGGCGCGAAAAACTGTTTTTT

abundance: -
v_gene: TRBV19
j_gene: TRBJ1-5
d_gene: -
CDR3aa: CASSINGPNQPQHF
CDR3nt: TGTGCCAGTAGTATTAACGGGCCCAATCAGCCCCAGCATTTT

abundance: once
v_gene: TRBV4-1
j_gene: TRBJ1-2
d_gene: -
CDR3aa: CASSQDGYGYTF
CDR3nt: TGCGCCAGCAGCCAAGATGGTTATGGCTACACCTTC